The 14 T cell receptor beta chains below were found in one sample sequenced in a study of read filtering for tumor transcriptome and immune sequencing. From about 400 ng of RNA, a library with molecular barcoded alpha/delta and beta/gamma adaptors was made. TCRdb independently ran MiXCR on the reads; one entry per CDR3 protein. The table has about 130,000 distinct CDR3 sequences, around 13% seen once. The sample was a population of CD138-negative cells sorted from bone marrow. Receptors originate from a donor aged 40 or older with multiple myeloma.

This clonotype was seen a few times. J is TRBJ1-5 and V is TRBV19; no reliable D call. V lost 5 bases to trimming and J lost 6 bases, with 11 bases between them. CDR1 and CDR2 (germline): LNHDA, SQIVND (reference sequence). CDR3 length: 13 amino acids. CDR3 protein: CASSLEVFQPQHF. CDR3 DNA: TGTGCCAGTAGTCTCGAGGTTTTTCAGCCCCAGCATTTT.

This clonotype was seen more than once but under ten times. This chain connects TRBV6-5 to TRBJ2-7, with D hard to call. This CDR3 region has 12 residues. Trimming stripped 6 bases from V and 2 bases from J, with 8 bases between. CDR1 and CDR2 (germline): MNHEY, SVGAGI. This CDR3 reads CASRSPAYEQYF. The CDR3 nucleotides are TGTGCCAGCAGATCTCCGGCCTACGAGCAGTACTTC.

Details on this clonotype: A single base separates this from a much larger clone, so it may be a read error. The chain uses TRBV28 and TRBJ2-2; D could derive from TRBD1 or TRBD2 (6 bases each). Germline-derived CDR1 and CDR2 are MDHEN and SYDVKM. The CDR3 runs to 14 residues. CDR3 DNA sequence: TGTGCCAACAGTTTACAGGGAGGCACCGGGGAGCTGTTTTTT. This encodes CANSLQGGTGELFF.

Concerning this clonotype: A much more abundant neighbour one base away suggests this may be a read error. The genes are TRBV7-2 and TRBJ2-7; 9 positions match TRBD1. Germline V gene lookup returns CDR1 SGHTA and CDR2 FQGNSA. The length of the CDR3 is 13 residues. The CDR3 loop is CASSPGQGYEQCF. The DNA for the CDR3 is TGTGCCAGCAGCCCCGGACAGGGGTACGAGCAGTGCTTC.

As for this clonotype: Germline is not matched at one junction end, which may reflect a read error. The chain combines TRBV14 with TRBJ2-2; D could derive from TRBD1 or TRBD2 (6 bases each). The CDR3 contains 14 residues. Per germline, CDR1 SGHDN and CDR2 FVKESK. The CDR3 sequence: CASSQHSGAGERFF. DNA of the CDR3: TGTGCCAGCAGCCAACATAGCGGTGCAGGGGAGCGGTTTTTT.

This clonotype appeared many times. The chain joins TRBV29-1 to TRBJ1-1, with D perhaps TRBD1 (5 bases). Per germline, CDR1 SQVTM and CDR2 ANQGSEA. V dropped 7 bases and J dropped 1 base, with 13 bases sitting between them. CDR3 length: 13 amino acids. The CDR3 here is CSGGGGGNTEAFF. The CDR3 coding sequence is TGCAGCGGTGGTGGGGGGGGGAACACTGAAGCTTTCTTT.

This clonotype came up a few times. This sequence joins TRBV28 and TRBJ2-7, with TRBD1 matching over 8 bases. V dropped 5 bases and J dropped 2; count of bases not matched to a gene: 5. The CDR3 runs 14 residues. The germline V gene has CDR1 MDHEN and CDR2 SYDVKM. The CDR3 is CASSATGGPYEQYF. The CDR3 bases are TGTGCCAGCAGTGCTACAGGGGGACCCTACGAGCAGTACTTC.

This clonotype showed up many times. The gene calls are TRBV20-1 and TRBJ1-1, with a tentative D call TRBD1 (6 bases). Germline values: CDR1 DFQATT, CDR2 SNEGSKA (reference sequence). V gave up 3 bases and J gave up 1 base, with 12 bases separating them. This CDR3 comprises 14 residues. Here the CDR3 reads CSASPGGRNTEAFF. For the CDR3, the DNA is TGCAGTGCTAGTCCGGGGGGCCGGAACACTGAAGCTTTCTTT.

This clonotype was counted ten times or more. The J gene is TRBJ1-2, the V gene TRBV28; TRBD1 agrees at 8 bases. V shed 2 bases and J 0 bases; nucleotides not matched to a gene: 5. The CDR3 is 16 amino acids. Per germline, CDR1 MDHEN and CDR2 SYDVKM. The CDR3 spells CASSLIAGGSNYGYTF. The CDR3 DNA sequence: TGTGCCAGCAGTTTAATCGCAGGGGGCTCTAACTATGGCTACACCTTC.

This clonotype appeared many times. J is TRBJ2-3 and V is TRBV4-2, with TRBD2 matching over 9 bases. This CDR3 is built from 16 residues. The junction had 4 bases not matched to a gene; V was cut back by 3 bases and J by 0 bases. The germline V gene has CDR1 LGHNA and CDR2 YNFKEQ. CDR3 sequence (DNA): TGTGCCAGCAGCCAGACTAGCGGTCCTAGCACAGATACGCAGTATTTT. This codes for CASSQTSGPSTDTQYF.

In this sample, this clonotype turned up many times. This sequence joins TRBV20-1 and TRBJ2-7; the D gene is possibly TRBD2 (6 bases). With 5 bases removed from V and 2 bases from J, the gap between germline ends came to 16 bases. Germline loops: CDR1 DFQATT, CDR2 SNEGSKA (reference sequence). This CDR3 comprises 14 residues. The CDR3 region is CSAVAEASPYEQYF. Here the CDR3 DNA reads TGCAGTGCTGTAGCGGAGGCAAGCCCCTACGAGCAGTACTTC.

There are many counts of this clonotype. This sequence joins TRBV12-3 or TRBV12-4 and TRBJ1-5; D gene unclear. The CDR3 loop spans 13 amino acids. The V end lost 1 base, the J end lost 9 bases, and 10 bases lay between the germline ends. DNA of the CDR3: TGTGCCAGCAGTTTAGACCGATCTTTGCCCCAGCATTTT. Amino acids: CASSLDRSLPQHF.

This clonotype occurred many times. This rearrangement joins TRBV18 to TRBJ1-4; D gene ambiguous. The germline V and J ends were trimmed by 0 bases and 4 bases, with 9 bases remaining between them. Per the germline V gene, CDR1 is KGHSH and CDR2 is LQKENI. The CDR3 length is 15 residues. Here the CDR3 DNA reads TGTGCCAGCTCACCACCGGTGGAGTATAATGAAAAACTGTTTTTT. This sequence encodes CASSPPVEYNEKLFF.

There are many counts of this clonotype. The chain carries TRBV20-1 and TRBJ2-3; 11 nucleotides align to TRBD2. Germline lookup yields CDR1 DFQATT and CDR2 SNEGSKA (reference sequence). The CDR3 totals 15 residues. V lost 3 bases and J lost 4; bases outside the gene matches: 6. The CDR3 nucleotides are TGCAGTGCTAGTGAGGGTAGCGGGGGGGCAGATACGCAGTATTTT. The encoded protein is CSASEGSGGADTQYF.